The source of this T cell receptor (beta chain) is a study of OX40 agonist ivuxolimab in advanced cancers. A note on this clone: What it binds is not known.

The data were produced by immunoSEQ multiplex PCR, yet TCRdb's version contains in-frame clones alone and is incomplete. The sample includes tens of thousands of clones, approximately 89% of them seen just once. The germline CDR1 and CDR2 sequences are LNHDA and SQIVND (reference sequence). This CDR3 has 16 amino acids. V shed 6 bases and J 5 bases; nucleotides not matched to a gene: 14. Findings of the study overall: Relative to CD4+ cells, CD8+ T cells on average had more expanded clones.

This receptor was obtained from an adult with an advanced solid tumor such as melanoma, head and neck, liver or kidney cancer. Sample: CD4+ or CD8+ T cells sorted from blood, taken in a trial of the OX40 agonist ivuxolimab. J is TRBJ2-3 and V is TRBV19; 7 bases are a match to TRBD2. The CDR3 DNA reads as TGTGCCAGTAGCGCGGGAGCTAGAGGCCTAAGAGATACGCAGTATTTT. Amino acids: CASSAGARGLRDTQYF.